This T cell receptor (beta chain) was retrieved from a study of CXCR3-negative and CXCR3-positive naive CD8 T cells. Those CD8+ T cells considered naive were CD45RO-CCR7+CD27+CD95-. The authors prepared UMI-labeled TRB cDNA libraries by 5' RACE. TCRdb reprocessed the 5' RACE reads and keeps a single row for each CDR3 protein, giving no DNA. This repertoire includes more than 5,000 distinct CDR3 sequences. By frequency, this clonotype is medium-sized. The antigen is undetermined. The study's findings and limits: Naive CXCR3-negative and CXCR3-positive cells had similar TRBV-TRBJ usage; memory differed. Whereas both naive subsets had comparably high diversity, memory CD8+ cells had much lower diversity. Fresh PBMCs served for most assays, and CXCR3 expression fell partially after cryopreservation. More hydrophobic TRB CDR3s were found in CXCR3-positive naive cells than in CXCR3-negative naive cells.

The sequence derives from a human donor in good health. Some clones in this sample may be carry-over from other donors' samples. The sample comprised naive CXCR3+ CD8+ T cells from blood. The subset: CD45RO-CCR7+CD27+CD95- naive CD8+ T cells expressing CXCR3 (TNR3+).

The CDR3 is CASIPGTSGSREQFF. The gene calls are TRBV27 and TRBJ2-1; the TRBD2 assignment by TCRdb is unverifiable without DNA. The CDR3 loop spans 15 amino acids. Germline CDR1 is MNHEY and CDR2 is SMNVEV (reference sequence).